Listed below are T cell receptor beta chains from one sample, sequenced in a study of PD-L1 blockade in urothelial cancer. The data were produced by immunoSEQ multiplex PCR, yet TCRdb's version contains in-frame clones alone and is incomplete. The sample has about 50,000 clones, 84% seen once. This material consisted of PBMCs, taken around atezolizumab (anti-PD-L1) treatment. These receptors all come from a man in his 70s with urothelial cancer. The CDR3 runs from the conserved cysteine through the conserved F or W. A D gene is named only where the DNA matches it firmly. Not every row has a clone size; where given, it reads once, few, many or a size class.

j_gene	d_gene	v_gene	abundance	CDR3aa	CDR3nt
TRBJ1-3	-	TRBV5-6	once	CASSVDRGIGTIYF	TGTGCCAGCAGCGTGGACCGGGGGATAGGCACCATATATTTT
TRBJ2-5	-	TRBV9	-	CASSVSLGGLETQYF	TGTGCCAGCAGCGTATCTTTGGGGGGACTAGAGACCCAGTACTTC
TRBJ2-5	-	TRBV7-3	few	CASSLSGAVETQYF	TGTGCCAGCAGCCTTTCGGGAGCCGTAGAGACCCAGTACTTC
TRBJ2-5	-	TRBV7-9	-	CASSPSSAGQETQYF	TGTGCCAGCAGCCCAAGCTCGGCAGGGCAGGAGACCCAGTACTTC
TRBJ1-2	TRBD1	TRBV9	-	CASSARQGASGYTF	TGTGCCAGCAGCGCCCGACAGGGTGCAAGCGGCTACACCTTC
TRBJ1-1	-	TRBV30	-	CAWSVDPGQTEAFF	TGTGCCTGGAGTGTAGATCCAGGGCAGACTGAAGCTTTCTTT
TRBJ2-2	-	TRBV2	-	CASSRTGLNTGELFF	TGTGCCAGCAGCCGTACAGGGTTAAACACCGGGGAGCTGTTTTTT
TRBJ1-5	-	TRBV6-1	-	CASSSEGGQPQHF	TGTGCCAGCAGTTCTGAGGGAGGGCAGCCCCAGCATTTT
TRBJ1-6	-	TRBV15	-	CATSSDTNYSPLHF	TGTGCCACCAGCAGCGATACTAACTATTCACCCCTCCACTTT
TRBJ1-6	-	TRBV7-9	-	CASSSDSDNSPLHF	TGTGCCAGCAGCTCGGACAGCGATAATTCACCCCTCCACTTT
TRBJ1-2	TRBD1	TRBV19	-	CASSRPGQWGYTF	TGTGCCAGTAGTAGGCCGGGACAGTGGGGCTACACCTTC
TRBJ1-1	TRBD1	TRBV5-5	-	CASSLAAGGTEAFF	TGTGCCAGCAGCTTGGCGGCAGGGGGCACTGAAGCTTTCTTT
TRBJ2-2	TRBD2	TRBV6-1	-	CASSEALGGRLTGELFF	TGTGCCAGCAGTGAAGCGCTGGGCGGGAGGCTCACCGGGGAGCTGTTTTTT
TRBJ2-5	TRBD1	TRBV14	-	CASSQVRGLGETQYF	TGTGCCAGCAGCCAAGTGAGGGGGCTGGGGGAGACCCAGTACTTC
TRBJ2-1	-	TRBV9	-	CASSMNLGLNNEQFF	TGTGCCAGCAGCATGAACTTGGGACTCAACAATGAGCAGTTCTTC
TRBJ2-5	TRBD2	TRBV7-9	-	CASSYRSGRTGETQYF	TGTGCCAGCAGCTATCGTAGCGGGAGAACAGGGGAGACCCAGTACTTC
TRBJ1-2	-	TRBV30	-	CAWFKGDLKYGYTF	TGTGCCTGGTTCAAGGGGGATCTGAAATATGGCTACACCTTC
TRBJ1-1	TRBD1	TRBV18	-	CASSPLLRQGGNTEAFF	TGTGCCAGCTCACCACTCCTTAGACAGGGAGGGAACACTGAAGCTTTCTTT
TRBJ1-5	TRBD1	TRBV5-6	-	CASSSLGTDPMDNQPQHF	TGTGCCAGCAGCTCACTCGGGACAGACCCCATGGACAATCAGCCCCAGCATTTT
TRBJ2-3	TRBD2	TRBV4-1	-	CASSQDPSGGARDTQYF	TGCGCCAGCAGCCAAGATCCTAGCGGGGGGGCCAGGGATACGCAGTATTTT
TRBJ1-1	-	TRBV6-4	-	CASRLQGEDTEAFF	TGTGCCAGCAGGTTACAGGGAGAAGACACTGAAGCTTTCTTT
TRBJ2-7	TRBD2	TRBV7-8	-	CASSSRLGSGAYEQYF	TGTGCCAGCAGCTCCCGTCTAGGTAGCGGGGCCTACGAGCAGTACTTC
TRBJ2-5	TRBD1	TRBV5-6	-	CASSAGTGQETQYF	TGTGCCAGCAGCGCAGGGACAGGGCAAGAGACCCAGTACTTC
TRBJ1-6	TRBD1	TRBV4-2	-	CASSQDHPGTGYSPLHF	TGTGCCAGCAGCCAAGATCATCCCGGGACAGGTTATTCACCCCTCCACTTT
TRBJ2-5	TRBD2	TRBV6-1	-	CASSDRAGGVGETQYF	TGTGCCAGCAGTGACAGAGCGGGAGGGGTGGGAGAGACCCAGTACTTC
TRBJ1-1	-	TRBV6-6	-	CASSYSMAGNTEAFF	TGTGCCAGCAGTTACTCGATGGCGGGTAACACTGAAGCTTTCTTT
TRBJ1-1	-	TRBV4-3	-	CASSQSLPSMNTEAFF	TGCGCCAGCAGCCAAAGCTTACCCTCTATGAACACTGAAGCTTTCTTT
TRBJ1-1	-	TRBV11-1	-	CASSHTGNTEAFF	TGTGCCAGCAGTCATACAGGGAACACTGAAGCTTTCTTT
TRBJ2-5	TRBD2	TRBV28	few	CASSSVTSGRTMETQYF	TGTGCCAGCAGTTCGGTCACTAGCGGGAGGACCATGGAGACCCAGTACTTC
TRBJ2-1	-	TRBV5-8	-	CASSFLLGQQFF	TGTGCCAGCAGCTTTTTACTGGGGCAACAGTTCTTC
TRBJ2-3	TRBD2	TRBV11-2	-	CASRPGLAGTDTQYF	TGTGCCAGCAGGCCGGGACTAGCGGGCACAGATACGCAGTATTTT
TRBJ2-7	TRBD1	TRBV2	-	CASSTDRGISYEQYF	TGTGCCAGCAGTACGGACAGGGGAATAAGTTACGAGCAGTACTTC
TRBJ2-7	TRBD2	TRBV4-3	-	CASSQEAGLEQYF	TGCGCCAGCAGCCAAGAAGCGGGGCTCGAGCAGTACTTC
TRBJ2-1	TRBD2	TRBV5-1	-	CASSLEGTSSHEQFF	TGCGCCAGCAGCTTGGAGGGGACTAGCAGCCATGAGCAGTTCTTC
TRBJ1-2	-	TRBV7-2	-	CASSLEFGRGIGYTF	TGTGCCAGCAGCTTAGAGTTCGGTCGAGGGATCGGCTACACCTTC
TRBJ2-7	TRBD1	TRBV18	-	CASSPGTGGSYEQYF	TGTGCCAGCTCACCCGGGACAGGGGGTTCCTACGAGCAGTACTTC
TRBJ2-7	-	TRBV6-6	-	CASSILALSSYEQYF	TGTGCCAGCAGCATCCTAGCTTTAAGCTCCTACGAGCAGTACTTC
TRBJ2-7	TRBD2	TRBV5-1	once	CASSLESGRGGGEQYF	TGCGCCAGCAGCTTGGAGAGTGGTCGCGGGGGGGGTGAGCAGTACTTC
TRBJ1-6	TRBD1	TRBV27	-	CASSWTGVRSPLHF	TGTGCCAGCAGTTGGACAGGGGTACGATCACCCCTCCACTTT
TRBJ1-2	-	TRBV19	-	CASSTSGLRGGNYGYTF	TGTGCCAGTAGTACATCGGGTTTAAGAGGAGGTAACTATGGCTACACCTTC
TRBJ1-4	-	TRBV30	-	CAWSSGPNEKLFF	TGTGCCTGGAGTTCAGGTCCTAATGAAAAACTGTTTTTT
TRBJ2-1	-	TRBV30	-	CAWQTGSGSYNEQFF	TGTGCCTGGCAAACTGGGAGCGGGTCCTACAATGAGCAGTTCTTC
TRBJ1-2	TRBD1	TRBV5-1	-	CASRPGQAEGYTF	TGCGCCAGCAGACCGGGACAGGCTGAGGGCTACACCTTC
TRBJ1-5	-	TRBV6-4	-	CASSREEGQPQHF	TGTGCCAGCAGTAGGGAGGAGGGTCAGCCCCAGCATTTT
TRBJ2-7	TRBD2	TRBV14	-	CASSPSGRAYEQYF	TGTGCCAGCAGCCCTAGCGGGAGGGCCTACGAGCAGTACTTC
TRBJ1-3	-	TRBV6-1	-	CASSEGGLSGNTIYF	TGTGCCAGCAGTGAAGGCGGACTCTCTGGAAACACCATATATTTT
TRBJ2-7	-	TRBV7-3	-	CASSSPRENGEQYF	TGTGCCAGCAGCTCTCCCCGGGAGAATGGCGAGCAGTACTTC
TRBJ1-5	TRBD1	TRBV28	-	CASSYRGPQPQHF	TGTGCCAGCAGCTACAGGGGGCCGCAGCCCCAGCATTTT
TRBJ1-4	-	TRBV7-2	-	CASSNGQFTTNEKLFF	TGTGCCAGCAGCAACGGACAGTTTACAACTAATGAAAAACTGTTTTTT
TRBJ1-1	-	TRBV29-1	-	CSAREGSEAFF	TGCAGTGCCAGGGAAGGATCTGAAGCTTTCTTT
TRBJ2-1	TRBD1	TRBV4-3	-	CASSQTRTGGWGEQFF	TGCGCCAGCAGCCAGACCAGGACAGGGGGCTGGGGTGAGCAGTTCTTC
TRBJ2-1	-	TRBV5-1	few	CASSSDGFHGRIGNEQFF	TGCGCCAGCAGCTCAGACGGGTTTCACGGGAGAATTGGGAATGAGCAGTTCTTC
TRBJ2-7	-	TRBV7-9	-	CASSPSMQGQDGEQYF	TGTGCCAGCAGCCCCTCGATGCAGGGGCAGGATGGGGAGCAGTACTTC
TRBJ1-2	-	TRBV5-4	-	CASSLASGGGYTF	TGTGCCAGCAGCTTGGCGTCGGGGGGTGGCTACACCTTC
TRBJ1-1	-	TRBV15	-	CATSRETGTTEAFF	TGTGCCACCAGCAGAGAGACAGGAACCACTGAAGCTTTCTTT
TRBJ1-2	-	TRBV7-8	-	CASSSTQGYGYTF	TGTGCCAGCAGCTCCACCCAGGGGTATGGCTACACCTTC
TRBJ1-3	-	TRBV7-2	once	CASSLSRGGGNTIYF	TGTGCCAGCAGCTTAAGCAGGGGCGGAGGAAACACCATATATTTT